These 23 T cell receptor beta chains originate from one sample sequenced in a study of T-cell memory formation after mild COVID-19 (dated by TCRdb to the early 2020s). Library creation used 5' RACE. For sequencing, an Illumina NovaSeq 6000 was employed. In TCRdb, the public reads were trimmed at Q25 with fastp and aligned with MiXCR, with productive beta chains retained. Each CDR3 protein appears once, grouped with its most common genes and DNA. Counted in this sample were 85,000 to 130,000 distinct CDR3 sequences; around 12% of them appeared once. About 27% of the sample rests with the top ten. Sequencing was done on a sample of PBMCs or a T cell subset sorted from them (not recorded which). These receptors were obtained from an adult woman who had mild COVID-19 (a few samples of this study predate the infection). The sample titles of this study are shuffled in the database, so cell type and time point are left out; the donor was told from shared clones.

This clonotype appeared a few times. This rearrangement joins TRBV12-3 or TRBV12-4 to TRBJ1-5, with D unclear. This CDR3 is 18 amino acids long. Trimming pared 3 bases from V and 0 bases from J, leaving 18 bases between. The CDR3 spells CASSFWASADYSNQPQHF. CDR3 bases: TGTGCCAGCAGTTTCTGGGCCAGCGCAGATTATAGCAATCAGCCCCAGCATTTT.

This clonotype was seen a handful of times. The chain carries TRBV4-3 and TRBJ1-1; D is unclear. With 3 bases removed from V and 6 bases from J, the gap between germline ends came to 11 bases. The CDR3 spans 13 residues. The germline CDR1 and CDR2 sequences are LGHNA and YSLEER. As DNA, the CDR3 is TGCGCCAGCAGCCATAACTCGGTGGCTGAAGCTTTCTTT. This encodes CASSHNSVAEAFF.

CDR3 DNA sequence: TGCGCCAGCAGCCAAGAAACTGAAGCTTTCTTT. Its protein is CASSQETEAFF. V gene TRBV4-1 combines with J gene TRBJ1-1; D is ambiguous. The germline CDR1 and CDR2 sequences are MGHRA and YSYEKL. The CDR3 spans 11 residues. The ends were cut back, 0 bases at V and 5 bases at J, with 1 base in the middle.

This clonotype was observed a handful of times. The chain carries TRBV6-2 or TRBV6-3 and TRBJ1-1; D is possibly TRBD1 (5 bases). V lost 6 bases and J 0 bases, leaving 23 bases between the germline ends. The CDR3 is made up of 18 amino acids. Germline values: CDR1 MNHEY, CDR2 SVGEGT. CDR3 protein: CASSRVKQGTFVNTEAFF. CDR3 bases: TGTGCCAGCAGCCGAGTAAAGCAGGGTACATTCGTGAACACTGAAGCTTTCTTT.

This clonotype occurred many times. The V and J genes are TRBV7-9 and TRBJ2-5, with 8 nucleotides matching TRBD2. J gave up 1 base and V 5 bases, and 6 bases lay outside the gene matches. This CDR3 region has 15 residues. Germline CDR1 reads SEHNR; CDR2 reads FQNEAQ (reference sequence). The CDR3 region has the DNA TGTGCCAGCAGCCCGACGGGGGGGGCCCAAGAGACCCAGTACTTC. Translated, it gives CASSPTGGAQETQYF.

The V call is TRBV4-1, the J call TRBJ2-3, with D perhaps TRBD1 (6 bases). V was clipped by 2 bases and J by 0 bases, with 6 bases between them. The CDR3 is made up of 14 amino acids. Germline V gene lookup returns CDR1 MGHRA and CDR2 YSYEKL. CDR3 sequence reads: CASSQTGSTDTQYF. The CDR3 DNA follows: TGCGCCAGCAGCCAAACAGGGAGCACAGATACGCAGTATTTT.

In its sample, this clonotype was seen a few times. J is TRBJ2-3 and V is TRBV12-3 or TRBV12-4; 8 nucleotides align to TRBD2. The CDR3 consists of 14 residues. V lost 3 bases, J lost 4 bases, and 3 bases stayed unmatched. The CDR3 nucleotides read TGTGCCAGCAGTTTTCGGGAGGGCGCAGATACGCAGTATTTT. This codes for CASSFREGADTQYF.

The chain combines TRBV14 with TRBJ2-1, with 7 bases aligning to TRBD2. This CDR3 contains 17 residues. Germline CDR1 and CDR2: SGHDN and FVKESK. The V gene end was trimmed by 2 bases and the J gene end by 0 bases; junction bases not matched to a gene: 7. Here the CDR3 reads CASSQPLAEPSYNEQFF. The CDR3 DNA sequence: TGTGCCAGCAGCCAACCCCTAGCGGAGCCCTCCTACAATGAGCAGTTCTTC.

This clonotype was detected ten times or more. The chain couples TRBV29-1 to TRBJ2-3; D remains unclear. The germline V gene has CDR1 SQVTM and CDR2 ANQGSEA. The CDR3 length is 13 residues. Deletions cut 5 bases from V and 2 bases from J, with 11 bases between. The CDR3 protein is CSVPYSDTDTQYF. The CDR3 DNA reads as TGCAGCGTTCCATACTCGGACACAGATACGCAGTATTTT.

This chain uses TRBV6-6 with TRBJ2-6; TRBD1 matches 7 bases. Trimming removed 8 bases from V and 0 bases from J; junction bases left unmatched: 7. The CDR3 runs to 16 residues. CDR1 and CDR2 from the germline V gene are MNHNY and SVGAGI (reference sequence). The CDR3 bases are TGTGCCAGCCGAGGGGGCTCCCACTCTGGGGCCAACGTCCTGACTTTC. This codes for CASRGGSHSGANVLTF.

The chain recombines TRBV20-1 with TRBJ2-3; the D is unclear. CDR1 and CDR2 (germline): DFQATT, SNEGSKA (reference sequence). V was pared by 0 bases and J by 6 bases, with 7 bases between. The CDR3 contains 12 residues. The CDR3, as DNA: TGCAGTGCTAGAGATACCTGGGATACGCAGTATTTT. Protein product: CSARDTWDTQYF.

In this sample, this clonotype turned up a few times. The rearrangement links TRBV7-9 to TRBJ1-2; TRBD1 is a possible D gene (5 bases). V was shortened by 6 bases and J by 5 bases, with 22 bases between the two germline ends. CDR1 is SEHNR, CDR2 FQNEAQ, per germline (reference sequence). The CDR3 length is 16 residues. DNA for the CDR3: TGTGCCAGCAGTCCCCCGGGGACTCGGCTTATTTATGGCTACACCTTC. This codes for CASSPPGTRLIYGYTF. Using reference TRBV7-9 and TRBJ1-2 for the parts outside the CDR3, the full variable domain is DTGVSQNPRHKITKRGQNVTFRCDPISEHNRLYWYRQTLGQGPEFLTYFQNEAQLEKSRLLSDRFSAERPKGSFSTLEIQRTEQGDSAMYLCASSPPGTRLIYGYTFGSGTRLTVV.

This rearrangement joins TRBV29-1 to TRBJ1-1, with TRBD1 as a possible D gene (5 bases). The germline V gene has CDR1 SQVTM and CDR2 ANQGSEA. The V and J ends lost 6 bases and 4 bases respectively, with 9 bases between them. The CDR3 extends over 11 amino acids. As DNA, the CDR3 is TGCAGCGTGCCAGGGTCCACTGAAGCTTTCTTT. As protein: CSVPGSTEAFF.

This clonotype turned up a few times. The V call is TRBV7-8, the J call TRBJ2-7, with 8 bases identical to TRBD1. CDR1 and CDR2 (germline): SGHVS, FQNEAQ. V lost 6 bases to trimming and J lost 4 bases; unmatched junction nucleotides: 14. This CDR3 has 16 amino acids. The CDR3 protein is CASRPQGAFPIYEQYF. In DNA, the CDR3 is TGTGCCAGCAGACCGCAGGGGGCGTTCCCCATTTACGAGCAGTACTTC.

The chain joins TRBV7-2 to TRBJ2-1; TRBD1 aligns across 11 bases. The junction had 10 bases not matched to a gene; V was cut back by 4 bases and J by 8 bases. Germline V lookup: CDR1 SGHTA, CDR2 FQGNSA. This CDR3 is 16 amino acids long. As DNA, the CDR3 is TGTGCCAGCAGCTCCCGGACAGGGGGCCTTATAGATGAGCAGTTCTTC. This sequence encodes CASSSRTGGLIDEQFF.

V usage is TRBV5-1 and J usage is TRBJ2-7; TRBD1 aligns across 9 bases. Trimming took 5 bases from V and 2 from J; bases not matched to a gene: 11. Germline CDR1 and CDR2: SGHRS and YFSETQ. This CDR3 is 16 amino acids long. The CDR3 DNA follows: TGCGCCAGCAGGAATTTCGACAGGGGGAAGACCTACGAGCAGTACTTC. It translates to CASRNFDRGKTYEQYF. The full variable domain, in which reference TRBV5-1 and TRBJ2-7 provide the parts outside the CDR3, is KAGVTQTPRYLIKTRGQQVTLSCSPISGHRSVSWYQQTPGQGLQFLFEYFSETQRNKGNFPGRFSGRQFSNSRSEMNVSTLELGDSALYLCASRNFDRGKTYEQYFGPGTRLTVT.

This clonotype was seen a handful of times. The chain has TRBV4-1 and TRBJ2-7; possibly TRBD2 for D (6 bases). The CDR3 covers 14 residues. The V end was cut by 4 bases, the J end by 0 bases, with 10 bases between. CDR1 and CDR2 from the germline V gene are MGHRA and YSYEKL. CDR3 sequence: CASSRGSGSYEQYF. The CDR3 DNA sequence: TGCGCCAGCAGCCGAGGTAGCGGCTCCTACGAGCAGTACTTC.

This chain links TRBV9 with TRBJ2-1, with 8 bases matching TRBD1. The V segment lost 0 bases and the J segment 6 bases; nucleotides outside the gene matches: 5. The CDR3 has 15 amino acids. The germline V gene has CDR1 SGDLS and CDR2 YYNGEE. CDR3 bases: TGTGCCAGCAGCGTAGGTACAGGGGGAAGCAATGAGCAGTTCTTC. Protein product: CASSVGTGGSNEQFF.

Only a few counts were recorded for this clonotype. The chain uses TRBV5-1 and TRBJ1-2; 7 nucleotides align to TRBD1. V lost 0 bases and J lost 4; bases outside the gene matches: 9. CDR3 length equals 16 residues. CDR1 and CDR2 from the germline V gene are SGHRS and YFSETQ. The CDR3 is CASSLEMSGQFYGYTF. CDR3 bases: TGCGCCAGCAGCTTGGAGATGTCGGGACAGTTCTATGGCTACACCTTC.

This clonotype was counted ten times or more. The chain uses TRBV29-1 and TRBJ2-7; 7 bases line up with TRBD2. The CDR3 runs to 14 residues. Germline CDR1 SQVTM, CDR2 ANQGSEA. V gave up 5 bases and J gave up 7 bases; unmatched junction bases: 14. The CDR3 region is CSVPLPGLSNEQYF. Written as DNA, the CDR3 is TGCAGCGTTCCCCTTCCGGGACTATCGAATGAGCAGTACTTC.

This clonotype was found many times. The V gene is TRBV7-8, the J gene TRBJ2-7, with 13 bases aligning to TRBD2. Germline V gene sequence: CDR1 SGHVS, CDR2 FQNEAQ. The CDR3 runs 15 residues. V was clipped by 10 bases and J by 5 bases; unmatched bases: 11. CDR3 loop: CATWGTSGMFNEQYF. In nucleotides, the CDR3 is TGTGCCACCTGGGGGACTAGCGGGATGTTTAACGAGCAGTACTTC.

The rearrangement links TRBV9 to TRBJ2-2, with 7 bases lining up with TRBD2. Germline CDR1 is SGDLS and CDR2 is YYNGEE. V gave up 0 bases and J gave up 6 bases; unmatched junction bases: 5. CDR3 length equals 15 residues. The DNA for the CDR3 is TGTGCCAGCAGCGTAGAGGGAGGGCACCCCGGGGAGCTGTTTTTT. Translating it yields CASSVEGGHPGELFF.

The chain couples TRBV4-1 to TRBJ2-7; 12 bases are shared with TRBD2. Trimming cost V 0 bases and J 2 bases; bases outside gene matches: 2. The CDR3 runs 16 residues. Germline-derived CDR1 and CDR2 are MGHRA and YSYEKL. Written as DNA, the CDR3 is TGCGCCAGCAGCCAAGATCGACTAGCGGGGGCCTACGAGCAGTACTTC. Amino acids: CASSQDRLAGAYEQYF.